This TCR beta chain comes out of a study of cytomegalovirus exposure and HLA in healthy donors. Primers included in the PCR were 60 Vbeta and 13 Jbeta primers. Assay: immunoSEQ multiplex PCR; the TCRdb copy retains only in-frame clones and omits some. The table records about 140,000 clones, 60% to 80% of them present only once. In the case of this clone: As yet, its antigen is unknown.

Study findings and constraints: After further analysis at a later stage, under 20,000 TCR beta sequences were associated with HLA alleles at 0.05 false discovery rate. In all likelihood, a cluster of highly shared sequence variants was a sequencing artifact.

Germline V lookup: CDR1 MNHEY, CDR2 SMNVEV (reference sequence). J lost 6 bases, V lost 2 bases, and 15 bases had no gene match. The CDR3 runs to 18 residues. Sequencing was performed on PBMCs. The chain joins TRBV27 to TRBJ2-7; 11 bases line up with TRBD1. The sequence derives from a woman in her fifties or sixties in good health and CMV-seronegative. CDR3 DNA: TGTGCCAGCAGTTTAATGGCTAGATGGGAGGACAGGGGGCGCGAGCAGTACTTC. Residues: CASSLMARWEDRGREQYF.